What follows are 16 T cell receptor beta chains derived from one specimen sequenced in a study of T cell changes during pregnancy in multiple sclerosis. Profiled with immunoSEQ multiplex PCR; TCRdb holds only in-frame clones, not every one. Of roughly 70,000 clones listed, 75% to 95% were seen once; the top ten hold more than 1.4%. The specimen comprised peripheral blood, sampled in the third trimester of pregnancy. These receptors all come from a female donor with multiple sclerosis, enrolled in a pregnancy study.

This clone was found once. J is TRBJ2-6 and V is TRBV11-2; TRBD2 matches 8 bases. The CDR3 has 19 residues. V trimming: 5 bases; J trimming: 0 bases; junction bases outside the gene matches: 12. Germline V gene sequence: CDR1 SGHAT, CDR2 FQNNGV. The CDR3 sequence is CASSARASAGVSGANVLTF. Written as DNA, the CDR3 is TGTGCCAGCAGCGCACGTGCATCAGCGGGGGTCTCTGGGGCCAACGTCCTGACTTTC.

This sequence joins TRBV27 and TRBJ1-6, with D unresolved. CDR1 is MNHEY and CDR2 is SMNVEV in the germline V gene (reference sequence). Trimming took 8 bases from V and 5 from J, leaving 16 bases between them. The CDR3 has 15 residues. Here the CDR3 DNA reads TGTGCCAGCGGTCGCCTGAGGCAGAATAATTCACCCCTCCACTTT. Translating gives CASGRLRQNNSPLHF.

V usage is TRBV7-9 and J usage is TRBJ2-7; 8 bases line up with TRBD1. The CDR3 sequence is 12 residues long. CDR1 and CDR2 (germline): SEHNR, FQNEAQ (reference sequence). The junction had 5 bases not matched to a gene; V was cut back by 8 bases and J by 5 bases. This CDR3 is CASGTGPNEQYF. CDR3 DNA sequence: TGTGCCAGCGGGACAGGTCCCAACGAGCAGTACTTC.

The chain has TRBV7-9 and TRBJ1-5; 8 bases match TRBD1. Losses at the gene ends were 5 bases for V and 0 bases for J; bases not matched to a gene: 3. The CDR3 has 15 amino acids. Germline CDR1 and CDR2: SEHNR and FQNEAQ (reference sequence). The CDR3 DNA is TGTGCCAGCAGCACAGGGGGTATTAGCAATCAGCCCCAGCATTTT. This codes for CASSTGGISNQPQHF.

The genes are TRBV14 and TRBJ2-1; 9 nucleotides agree with TRBD2. Germline V CDR1 and CDR2: SGHDN, FVKESK. The CDR3 sequence is 15 residues long. Trimming cost V 1 base and J 5 bases; bases outside gene matches: 3. Here the CDR3 DNA reads TGTGCCAGCAGCCAAGTCAGCGGGAGGAACAATGAGCAGTTCTTC. Protein: CASSQVSGRNNEQFF.

The rearrangement joins TRBV7-9 to TRBJ2-5, with D possibly matching TRBD2 (6 bases). V was cut by 5 bases and J by 5 bases, with 18 bases left in between. The length of the CDR3 is 15 residues. CDR1 SEHNR and CDR2 FQNEAQ come from the germline V gene (reference sequence). In DNA, the CDR3 is TGTGCCAGCAGCGGGACGGGACTTACCGACGAGACCCAGTACTTC. Residues: CASSGTGLTDETQYF. Looking up the rest from reference TRBV7-9 and TRBJ2-5 gives the full variable domain: DTGVSQNPRHKITKRGQNVTFRCDPISEHNRLYWYRQTLGQGPEFLTYFQNEAQLEKSRLLSDRFSAERPKGSFSTLEIQRTEQGDSAMYLCASSGTGLTDETQYFGPGTRLLVL.

The J gene is TRBJ2-2, the V gene TRBV7-6, with no clear D. Germline assignment: CDR1 SGHVS and CDR2 FNYEAQ. Trimming removed 5 bases at V and 2 bases at J, with 9 bases between. The CDR3 runs to 14 residues. In DNA form, the CDR3 reads TGTGCCAGCAGCAGAACTCTTAACACCGGGGAGCTGTTTTTT. Protein product: CASSRTLNTGELFF.

This clone was counted a single time. The V call is TRBV2, the J call TRBJ2-6, with D perhaps TRBD1 (5 bases). V gave up 5 bases and J gave up 4 bases, with 9 bases separating them. CDR3 size: 14 residues. CDR1 is SNHLY, CDR2 FYNNEI, per germline. The CDR3 reads CASSSGSGANVLTF. Here the CDR3 DNA reads TGTGCCAGCAGTTCAGGGTCAGGGGCCAACGTCCTGACTTTC.

The gene calls are TRBV19 and TRBJ2-1; a possible D gene is TRBD2 (6 bases). CDR3 length: 13 amino acids. V was clipped by 5 bases and J by 14 bases, with 19 bases between them. Per the germline V gene, CDR1 is LNHDA and CDR2 is SQIVND (reference sequence). CDR3: CASSGGSGTPEFF. Written as DNA, the CDR3 is TGTGCCAGTAGTGGCGGGTCCGGGACTCCCGAGTTCTTC.

V is TRBV11-2 and J is TRBJ2-7; D possibly corresponds to TRBD2 (6 bases). The germline gives CDR1 SGHAT, CDR2 FQNNGV. Trimming took off 2 bases at V and 4 bases at J, with 12 bases between the two ends. The CDR3 extends over 14 amino acids. CDR3 protein: CASSLFAGPYEQYF. Here the CDR3 DNA reads TGTGCCAGCAGCTTATTTGCGGGGCCATACGAGCAGTACTTC.

The chain couples TRBV6-1 to TRBJ1-2, with D unclear. The CDR3 sequence is 13 residues long. Germline V lookup: CDR1 MNHNS, CDR2 SASEGT. V was shortened by 8 bases and J by 4 bases, with 14 bases between the two germline ends. The CDR3 here is CASGPREGYGYTF. CDR3 in DNA: TGTGCCAGCGGCCCCCGGGAGGGCTATGGCTACACCTTC.

The rearrangement uses TRBV11-2 and TRBJ1-2; D possibly corresponds to TRBD1 (5 bases). Germline V gives CDR1 SGHAT, CDR2 FQNNGV. Trimming pared 1 base from V and 5 bases from J, leaving 11 bases between. This CDR3 has 14 amino acids. This CDR3 is CASSLGGREYGYTF. CDR3 DNA: TGTGCCAGCAGCTTAGGAGGCAGGGAATATGGCTACACCTTC. Together with reference TRBV11-2 and TRBJ1-2, the CDR3 gives the full variable domain: EAGVAQSPRYKIIEKRQSVAFWCNPISGHATLYWYQQILGQGPKLLIQFQNNGVVDDSQLPKDRFSAERLKGVDSTLKIQPAKLEDSAVYLCASSLGGREYGYTFGSGTRLTVV.

The chain carries TRBV5-1 and TRBJ2-3; 8 bases agree with TRBD2. Germline V CDR1 and CDR2: SGHRS, YFSETQ. The CDR3 is made up of 18 amino acids. The trim removed 1 base at V and 5 bases at J, leaving 15 bases unmatched. The CDR3 loop is CASSLRTLAGGFVDTQYF. Written as DNA, the CDR3 is TGCGCCAGCAGCTTGCGTACCCTAGCGGGTGGCTTTGTAGATACGCAGTATTTT.

The chain employs TRBV10-3 and TRBJ1-5, with 9 bases matching TRBD1. This CDR3 has 15 amino acids. The germline gives CDR1 ENHRY, CDR2 SYGVKD. V was clipped by 9 bases and J by 5 bases; unmatched bases: 11. The CDR3 loop reads CAIGGNGTGYQPQHF. In DNA, the CDR3 is TGTGCCATAGGGGGTAACGGGACAGGGTATCAGCCCCAGCATTTT.

The V call is TRBV6-4, the J call TRBJ2-7; TRBD1 is a possible D gene (6 bases). The CDR3 runs to 15 residues. Deletions cut 3 bases from V and 0 bases from J, with 12 bases between. Per the germline V gene, CDR1 is MRHNA and CDR2 is SNTAGT. CDR3 protein: CASSEAQGSSYEQYF. The CDR3 DNA sequence: TGTGCCAGCAGTGAGGCCCAGGGGAGCTCCTACGAGCAGTACTTC.

The J gene is TRBJ2-7, the V gene TRBV9; tentative D call: TRBD1 (5 bases). The length of the CDR3 is 14 residues. V lost 4 bases and J 2 bases, leaving 13 bases between the germline ends. Per germline, CDR1 SGDLS and CDR2 YYNGEE. The CDR3 bases are TGTGCCAGCAGCCCGGTTGGCAGGGCCTACGAGCAGTACTTC. This sequence encodes CASSPVGRAYEQYF.